What follows is one T cell receptor (beta chain) and its context. Here immunoSEQ multiplex PCR was the method, and the copy in TCRdb shows in-frame clones only, minus some. The sample yields some 300,000 clones, around 91% seen once. The data were obtained in a study of blood T cell repertoires in COVID-19. In the study overall: Sites in the United States, Italy and Spain provided acute and convalescent COVID-19 samples. Sources were T cells, B-cell-depleted T cells, or PBMCs; the material itself was cDNA or gDNA.

There are 15 residues in the CDR3. The germline V gene has CDR1 MNHEY and CDR2 SVGEGT. V was clipped by 2 bases and J by 5 bases, with 15 bases between them. The Seattle site enrolled patients during active infection and followed them longitudinally. The chain links TRBV6-2 or TRBV6-3 to TRBJ1-1; D gene uncertain. This TCR came from a woman between 40 and 55 years old with COVID-19, enrolled during active disease. The sample consisted of peripheral blood. As DNA, the CDR3 is TGTGCCAGCAGTTACACCTCACCTATATGGACTGAAGCTTTCTTT. This translates into CASSYTSPIWTEAFF.